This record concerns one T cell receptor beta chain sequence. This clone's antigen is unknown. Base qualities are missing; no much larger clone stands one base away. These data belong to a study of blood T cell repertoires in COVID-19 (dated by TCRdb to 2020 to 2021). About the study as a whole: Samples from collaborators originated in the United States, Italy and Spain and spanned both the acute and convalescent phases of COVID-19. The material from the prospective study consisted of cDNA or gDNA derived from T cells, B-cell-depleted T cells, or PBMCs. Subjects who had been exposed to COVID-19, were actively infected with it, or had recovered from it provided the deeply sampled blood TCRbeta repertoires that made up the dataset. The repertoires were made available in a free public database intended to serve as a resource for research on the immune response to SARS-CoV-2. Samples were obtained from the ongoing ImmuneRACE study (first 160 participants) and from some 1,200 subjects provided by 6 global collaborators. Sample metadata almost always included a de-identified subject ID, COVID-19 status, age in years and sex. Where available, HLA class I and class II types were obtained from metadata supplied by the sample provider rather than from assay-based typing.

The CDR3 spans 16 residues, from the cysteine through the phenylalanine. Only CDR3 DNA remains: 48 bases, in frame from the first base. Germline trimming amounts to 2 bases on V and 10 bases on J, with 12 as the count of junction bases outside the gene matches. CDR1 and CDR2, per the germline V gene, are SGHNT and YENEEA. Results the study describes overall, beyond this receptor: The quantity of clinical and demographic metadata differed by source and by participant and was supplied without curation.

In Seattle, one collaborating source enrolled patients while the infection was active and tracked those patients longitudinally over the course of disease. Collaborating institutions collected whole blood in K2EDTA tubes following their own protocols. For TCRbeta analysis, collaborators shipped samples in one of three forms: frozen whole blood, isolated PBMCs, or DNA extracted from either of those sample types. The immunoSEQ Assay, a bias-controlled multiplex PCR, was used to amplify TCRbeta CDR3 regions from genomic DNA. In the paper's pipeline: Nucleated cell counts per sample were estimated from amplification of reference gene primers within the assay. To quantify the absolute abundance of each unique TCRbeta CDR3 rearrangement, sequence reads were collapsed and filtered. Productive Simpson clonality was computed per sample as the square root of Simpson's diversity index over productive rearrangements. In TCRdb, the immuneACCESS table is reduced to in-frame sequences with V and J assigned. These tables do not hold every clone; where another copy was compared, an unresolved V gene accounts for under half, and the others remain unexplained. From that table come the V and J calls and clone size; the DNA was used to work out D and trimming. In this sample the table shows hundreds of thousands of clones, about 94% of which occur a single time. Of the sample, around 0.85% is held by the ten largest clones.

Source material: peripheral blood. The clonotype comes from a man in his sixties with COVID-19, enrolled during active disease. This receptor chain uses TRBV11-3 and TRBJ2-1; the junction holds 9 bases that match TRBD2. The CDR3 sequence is CASSLFSGGGAAEQFF. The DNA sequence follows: TGTGCCAGCAGCTTATTCTCCGGCGGGGGGGCCGCGGAGCAGTTCTTC.